The present T cell receptor beta chain was sequenced within a study of T-cell reconstitution after alpha-beta-depleted transplantation in children. For TCRbeta, the library was prepared with unique molecular identifiers. TCRdb called the PCR reads again in MiXCR, with one record for every CDR3 protein. The repertoire holds some 300,000 distinct CDR3 sequences, with 6% to 10% as singletons. Findings and caveats of the study: Where some patients showed high TCRbeta diversity at day 60, it came from recipient T cells and thymic progenitors that had survived. By about two months after transplant, alpha-beta T cells reportedly arose from several hundred graft clones that had expanded. One year post-transplant, T-cell counts and diversity were largely derived from T cells produced anew.

Details on this clonotype: Its antigen is undetermined.

Germline CDR1 reads LGHNA; CDR2 reads YNFKEQ. The CDR3 is 16 residues long. V dropped 2 bases and J dropped 0 bases, with 11 bases sitting between them. The chain recombines TRBV4-2 with TRBJ1-3; D unresolved. This TCR was recovered from a female patient aged 2-9 years who had a stem cell transplant for Fanconi anemia, so the T cells may come from the graft donor. The sample in question was peripheral blood, obtained 360 days after TCRalphabeta/CD19-depleted stem cell transplant. The CDR3 loop reads CASSQMGRVSGNTIYF. CDR3 sequence (DNA): TGTGCCAGCAGCCAAATGGGGAGAGTCTCTGGAAACACCATATATTTT.